This TCR beta chain was captured by sequencing in a study of T cell responses to AZD1222 COVID-19 vaccine. Study-wide results and limits: The study reported that nearly half of spike-specific TCRs target unmutated variant regions.

This clone was counted a few times. What it binds is not known. TCRdb keeps only in-frame clones here, not all; method: immunoSEQ multiplex PCR. Altogether 150,000 to 160,000 clones are present, about nine tenths being singletons, with the ten largest covering approximately 3.1%. CDR1 and CDR2 from the germline V gene are SGHRS and YFSETQ. V lost 1 base and J lost 0, with 14 bases in between. The CDR3 sequence is 17 residues long. This TCR derives from an adult in good health. The specimen was peripheral blood, collected on day 0 of AZD1222 vaccination. The chain recombines TRBV5-1 with TRBJ1-3; D is unclear. CDR3 coding DNA: TGCGCCAGCAGCTTGAGTTCCATACGGAGCTCTGGAAACACCATATATTTT. Protein sequence: CASSLSSIRSSGNTIYF.